Below, one T cell receptor (beta chain) is given with its context. At one end the junction does not follow the germline gene, possibly because of a read error. In germline, CDR1 is MNHEY, CDR2 SVGAGI. CDR3 length equals 16 residues. The data belong to a study of blood T cell repertoires in COVID-19. Overall study: Sources were T cells, B-cell-depleted T cells, or PBMCs; the material itself was cDNA or gDNA.

A Seattle source enrolled patients during active infection and followed them longitudinally. Under the authors' procedure: Estimated nucleated cell counts came from reference gene primer amplification. Using immunoSEQ multiplex PCR, the repertoire was profiled, and TCRdb retains in-frame clones only, with some absent. V and J calls and clone size are as listed in that table; D and trimming were resolved from the DNA. The repertoire holds 150,000 to 180,000 clones, around 83% seen once, with over 10% in the top ten. The sample taken for sequencing was peripheral blood. This TCR was recovered from an older woman with COVID-19, enrolled during active disease. V is TRBV6-5 and J is TRBJ2-4; 7 bases line up with TRBD1. CDR3 amino acids: CASSNSQGLAKNIQYF. In nucleotides, the CDR3 is TGTGCCAGCAGTAACTCACAGGGGCTAGCCAAAAACATTCAGTACTTC.